There are a few counts of the clone carrying this T cell receptor beta chain. Using immunoSEQ multiplex PCR, the repertoire was profiled, and TCRdb retains in-frame clones only, with some absent. The table records approximately 120,000 clones, roughly 71% of them present only once. These data come from a study of blood T cell repertoires in COVID-19. CDR1 is LGHDT, CDR2 YNNKEL, per germline (reference sequence). The CDR3 contains 14 residues. V trimming: 5 bases; J trimming: 4 bases; junction bases outside the gene matches: 5. The specimen sequenced was peripheral blood. This rearrangement joins TRBV3-1 (or the pseudogene TRBV3-2) to TRBJ1-1; TRBD1 matches at 9 bases. The TCR comes from a man older than 75 with acute or convalescent COVID-19. The CDR3 nucleotides are TGTGCCAGCAGCGGACAGGGGATTCGCACTGAAGCTTTCTTT. Its protein is CASSGQGIRTEAFF.